The sequence of this TCR beta chain was determined in a study of human T cells and chemical hapten exposure. Study background: Alopecia areata, totalis or universalis affected patients who were mostly female.

Whole-study findings and limits: The study found expanded TCRs formed significantly more large CDR3 similarity clusters than controls. DPC sensitization left the count of TCRs above 1 in 1000 unchanged.

This clonotype has only a few counts. Its antigen is still unknown. Library preparation tagged each individual cDNA molecule with a unique molecular identifier. Each CDR3 protein is one row after TCRdb ran MiXCR on the RACE reads. The sample contains roughly 380,000 distinct CDR3 sequences, about 6.3% of which appear only once. Time point indicated: patch test 2, 6 weeks after DPC sensitization. Specified treatment: therapeutic diphenylcyclopropenone sensitization with weekly scalp DPC. The origin of this receptor is a woman aged 18 to 35 with alopecia areata. Some clones in this sample may be carry-over from other donors' samples. The material was whole blood, obtained in connection with sensitization to the hapten diphenylcyclopropenone (DPC).

The CDR3 reads CASSQGIATYEQYF. DNA of the CDR3: TGCGCCAGCAGCCAAGGGATAGCCACCTACGAGCAGTACTTC. The chain has TRBV4-3 and TRBJ2-7; no reliable D call. Germline loops: CDR1 LGHNA, CDR2 YSLEER. The CDR3 runs 14 residues. V gave up 1 base and J gave up 2 bases, with 9 bases separating them.